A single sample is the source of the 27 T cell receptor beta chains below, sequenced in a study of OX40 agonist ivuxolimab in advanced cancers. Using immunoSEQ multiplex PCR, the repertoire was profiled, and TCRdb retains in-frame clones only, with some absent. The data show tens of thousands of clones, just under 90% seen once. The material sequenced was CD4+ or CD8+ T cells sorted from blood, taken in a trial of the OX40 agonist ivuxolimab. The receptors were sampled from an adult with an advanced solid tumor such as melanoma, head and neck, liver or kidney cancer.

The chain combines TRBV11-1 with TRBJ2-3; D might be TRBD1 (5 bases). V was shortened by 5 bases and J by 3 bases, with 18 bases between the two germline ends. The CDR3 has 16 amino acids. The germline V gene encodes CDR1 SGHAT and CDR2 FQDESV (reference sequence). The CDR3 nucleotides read TGTGCCAGCAGCCTGGCTGGGGCGGTGGGGACAGATACGCAGTATTTT. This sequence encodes CASSLAGAVGTDTQYF.

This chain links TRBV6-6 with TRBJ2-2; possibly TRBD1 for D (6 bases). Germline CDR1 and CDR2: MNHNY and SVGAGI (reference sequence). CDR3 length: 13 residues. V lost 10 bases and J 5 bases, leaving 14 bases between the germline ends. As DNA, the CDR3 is TGTGCCATCAAGACAGGCGGGACCGGGGAGCTGTTTTTT. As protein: CAIKTGGTGELFF.

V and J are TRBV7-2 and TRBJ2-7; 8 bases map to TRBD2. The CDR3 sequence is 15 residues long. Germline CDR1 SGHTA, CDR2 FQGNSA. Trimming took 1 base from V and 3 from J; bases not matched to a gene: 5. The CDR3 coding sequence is TGTGCCAGCAGCTTAGAGGGCAGCGGGAGCTACGAGCAGTACTTC. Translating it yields CASSLEGSGSYEQYF.

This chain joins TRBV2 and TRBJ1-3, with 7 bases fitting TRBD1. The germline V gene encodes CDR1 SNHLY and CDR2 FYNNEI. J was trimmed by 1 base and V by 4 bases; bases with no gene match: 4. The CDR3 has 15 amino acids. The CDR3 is CASSGGTASGNTIYF. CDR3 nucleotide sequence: TGTGCCAGCAGTGGGGGGACAGCATCTGGAAACACCATATATTTT.

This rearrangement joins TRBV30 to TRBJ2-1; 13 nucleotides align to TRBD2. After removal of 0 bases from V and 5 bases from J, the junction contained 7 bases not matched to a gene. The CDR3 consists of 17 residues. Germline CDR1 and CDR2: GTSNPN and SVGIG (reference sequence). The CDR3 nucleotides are TGTGCCTGGAGTGTAATGCGGACTAGCGGGGGAAACAATGAGCAGTTCTTC. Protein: CAWSVMRTSGGNNEQFF. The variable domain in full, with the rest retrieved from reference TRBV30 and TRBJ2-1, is SQTIHQWPATLVQPVGSPLSLECTVEGTSNPNLYWYRQAAGRGLQLLFYSVGIGQISSEVPQNLSASRPQDRQFILSSKKLLLSDSGFYLCAWSVMRTSGGNNEQFFGPGTRLTVL.

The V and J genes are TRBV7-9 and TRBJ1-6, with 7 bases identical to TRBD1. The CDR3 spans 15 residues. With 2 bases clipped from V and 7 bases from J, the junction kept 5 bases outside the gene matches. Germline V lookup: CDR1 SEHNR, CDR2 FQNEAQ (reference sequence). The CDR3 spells CASSLTTGSNSPLHF. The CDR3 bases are TGTGCCAGCAGCTTAACGACAGGGTCCAATTCACCCCTCCACTTT. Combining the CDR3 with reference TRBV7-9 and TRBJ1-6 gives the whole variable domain DTGVSQNPRHKITKRGQNVTFRCDPISEHNRLYWYRQTLGQGPEFLTYFQNEAQLEKSRLLSDRFSAERPKGSFSTLEIQRTEQGDSAMYLCASSLTTGSNSPLHFGNGTRLTVT.

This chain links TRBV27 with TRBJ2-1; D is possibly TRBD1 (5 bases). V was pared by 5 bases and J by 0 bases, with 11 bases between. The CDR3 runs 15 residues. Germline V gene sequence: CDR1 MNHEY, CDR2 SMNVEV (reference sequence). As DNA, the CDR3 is TGTGCCAGCAGTCCCCGGACACTCTCCTACAATGAGCAGTTCTTC. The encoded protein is CASSPRTLSYNEQFF.

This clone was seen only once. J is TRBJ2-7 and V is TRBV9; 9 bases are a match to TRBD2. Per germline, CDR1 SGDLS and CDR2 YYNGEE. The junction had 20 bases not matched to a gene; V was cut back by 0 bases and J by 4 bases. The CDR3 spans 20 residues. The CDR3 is CASSVVGRASGDLWVYEQYF. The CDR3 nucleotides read TGTGCCAGCAGCGTAGTAGGGAGGGCTAGCGGGGATTTATGGGTTTACGAGCAGTACTTC.

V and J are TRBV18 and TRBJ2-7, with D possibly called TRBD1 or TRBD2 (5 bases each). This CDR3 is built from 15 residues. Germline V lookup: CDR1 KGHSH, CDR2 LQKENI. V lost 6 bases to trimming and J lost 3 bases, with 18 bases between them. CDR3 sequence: CASSRNRDLNYEQYF. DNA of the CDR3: TGTGCCAGCTCCCGAAACCGGGACCTCAACTACGAGCAGTACTTC.

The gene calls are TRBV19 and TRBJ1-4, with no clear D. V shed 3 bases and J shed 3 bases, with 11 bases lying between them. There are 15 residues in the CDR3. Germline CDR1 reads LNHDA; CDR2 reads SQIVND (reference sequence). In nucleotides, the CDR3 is TGTGCCAGTAGTATCCAGGACTCGGCTAATGAAAAACTGTTTTTT. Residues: CASSIQDSANEKLFF.

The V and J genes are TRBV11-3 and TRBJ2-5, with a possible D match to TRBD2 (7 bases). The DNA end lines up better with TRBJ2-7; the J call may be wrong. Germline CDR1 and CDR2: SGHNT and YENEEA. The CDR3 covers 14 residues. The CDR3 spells CASSPSRGAGEQYF. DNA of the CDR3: TGTGCCAGCAGCCCTAGTCGGGGGGCTGGCGAGCAGTACTTC.

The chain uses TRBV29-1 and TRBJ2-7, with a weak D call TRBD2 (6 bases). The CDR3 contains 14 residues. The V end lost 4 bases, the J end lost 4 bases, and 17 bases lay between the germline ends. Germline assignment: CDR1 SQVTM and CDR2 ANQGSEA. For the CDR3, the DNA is TGCAGCGTTGGGGTGGGGGGAGTAAGGTACGAGCAGTACTTC. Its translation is CSVGVGGVRYEQYF.

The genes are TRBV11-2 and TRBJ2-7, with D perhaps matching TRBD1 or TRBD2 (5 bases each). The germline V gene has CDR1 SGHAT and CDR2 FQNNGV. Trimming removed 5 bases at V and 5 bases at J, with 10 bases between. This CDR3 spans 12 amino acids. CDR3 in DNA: TGTGCCAGCAGCGCGCTGGGGGACGAGCAGTACTTC. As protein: CASSALGDEQYF.

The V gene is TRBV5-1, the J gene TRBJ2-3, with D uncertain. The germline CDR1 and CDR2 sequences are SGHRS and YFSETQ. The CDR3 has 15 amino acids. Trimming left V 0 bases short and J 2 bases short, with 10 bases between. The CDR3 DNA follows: TGCGCCAGCAGCTTGGTGCTCGGCAACACAGATACGCAGTATTTT. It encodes CASSLVLGNTDTQYF.

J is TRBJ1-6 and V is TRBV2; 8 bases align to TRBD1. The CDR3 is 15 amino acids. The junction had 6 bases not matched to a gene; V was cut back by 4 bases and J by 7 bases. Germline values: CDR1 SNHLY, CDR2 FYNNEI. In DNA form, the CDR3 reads TGTGCCAGCAGTGTTTCGGACAGGGTAAATTCACCCCTCCACTTT. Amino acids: CASSVSDRVNSPLHF.

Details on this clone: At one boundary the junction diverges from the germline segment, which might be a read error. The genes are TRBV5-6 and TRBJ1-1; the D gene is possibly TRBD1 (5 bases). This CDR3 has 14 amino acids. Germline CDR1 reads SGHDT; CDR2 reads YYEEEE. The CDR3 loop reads CASLRDGLNPEAFF. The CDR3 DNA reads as TGTGCCAGCCTCAGGGACGGGCTGAACCCTGAAGCTTTCTTT.

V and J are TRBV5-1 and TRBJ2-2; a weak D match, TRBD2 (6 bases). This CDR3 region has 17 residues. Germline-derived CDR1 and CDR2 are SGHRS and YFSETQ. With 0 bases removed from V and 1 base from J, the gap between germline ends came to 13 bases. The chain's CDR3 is CASSLVGSGQNTGELFF. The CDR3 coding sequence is TGCGCCAGCAGCTTGGTAGGGAGCGGGCAGAACACCGGGGAGCTGTTTTTT.

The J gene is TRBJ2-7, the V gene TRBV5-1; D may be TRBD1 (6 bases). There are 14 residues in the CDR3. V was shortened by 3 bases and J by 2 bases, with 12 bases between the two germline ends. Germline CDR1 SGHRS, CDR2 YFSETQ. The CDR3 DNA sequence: TGCGCCAGCAGCTCCCAAGGGGGTCCCTACGAGCAGTACTTC. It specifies CASSSQGGPYEQYF.

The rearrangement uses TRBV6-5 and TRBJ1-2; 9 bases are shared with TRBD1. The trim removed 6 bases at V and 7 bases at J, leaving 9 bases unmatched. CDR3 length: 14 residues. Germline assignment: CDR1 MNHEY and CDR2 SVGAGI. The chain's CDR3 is CASSYTGGAIGYTF. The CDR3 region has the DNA TGTGCCAGCAGCTACACAGGGGGCGCGATTGGCTACACCTTC.

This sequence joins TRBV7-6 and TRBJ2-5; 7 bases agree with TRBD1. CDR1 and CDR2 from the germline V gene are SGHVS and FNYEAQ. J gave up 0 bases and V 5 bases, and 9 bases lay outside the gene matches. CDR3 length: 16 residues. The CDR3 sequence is CASSPTGASYQETQYF. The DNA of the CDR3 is TGTGCCAGCAGCCCAACAGGGGCGTCATACCAAGAGACCCAGTACTTC.

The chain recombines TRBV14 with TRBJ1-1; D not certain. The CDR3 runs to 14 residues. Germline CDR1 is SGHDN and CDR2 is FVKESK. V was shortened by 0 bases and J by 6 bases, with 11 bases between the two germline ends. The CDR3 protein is CASSQDLNGAEAFF. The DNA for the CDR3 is TGTGCCAGCAGCCAAGATCTTAACGGAGCTGAAGCTTTCTTT.

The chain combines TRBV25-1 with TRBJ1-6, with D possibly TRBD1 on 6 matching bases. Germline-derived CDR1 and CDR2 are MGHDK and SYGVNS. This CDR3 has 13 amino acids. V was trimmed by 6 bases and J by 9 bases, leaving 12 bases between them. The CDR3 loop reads CASRQGSRSPLHF. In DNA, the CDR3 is TGTGCCAGCAGACAGGGTTCGCGTTCACCCCTCCACTTT. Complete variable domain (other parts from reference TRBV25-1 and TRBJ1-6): EADIYQTPRYLVIGTGKKITLECSQTMGHDKMYWYQQDPGMELHLIHYSYGVNSTEKGDLSSESTVSRIRTEHFPLTLESARPSHTSQYLCASRQGSRSPLHFGNGTRLTVT.

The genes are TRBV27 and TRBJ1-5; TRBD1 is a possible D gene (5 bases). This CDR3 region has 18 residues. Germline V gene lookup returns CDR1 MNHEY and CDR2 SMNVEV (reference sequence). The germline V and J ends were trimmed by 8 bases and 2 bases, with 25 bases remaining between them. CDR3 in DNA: TGTGCCAGCTTTCGGGCCCGGGCCGCGGGGGGTGGCAATCAGCCCCAGCATTTT. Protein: CASFRARAAGGGNQPQHF.

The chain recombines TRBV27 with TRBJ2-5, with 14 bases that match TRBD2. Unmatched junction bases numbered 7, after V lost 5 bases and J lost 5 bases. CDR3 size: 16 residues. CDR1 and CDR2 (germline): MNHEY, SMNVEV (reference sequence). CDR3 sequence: CASSVRLAGGRETQYF. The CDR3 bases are TGTGCCAGCAGTGTCAGACTAGCGGGAGGGAGGGAGACCCAGTACTTC.

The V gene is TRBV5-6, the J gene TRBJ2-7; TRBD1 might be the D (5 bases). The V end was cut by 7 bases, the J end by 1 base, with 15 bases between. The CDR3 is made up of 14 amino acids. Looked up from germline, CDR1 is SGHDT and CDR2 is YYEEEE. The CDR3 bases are TGTGCCAGCTGGGGCCGGTTAACATCCTACGAGCAGTACTTC. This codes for CASWGRLTSYEQYF.

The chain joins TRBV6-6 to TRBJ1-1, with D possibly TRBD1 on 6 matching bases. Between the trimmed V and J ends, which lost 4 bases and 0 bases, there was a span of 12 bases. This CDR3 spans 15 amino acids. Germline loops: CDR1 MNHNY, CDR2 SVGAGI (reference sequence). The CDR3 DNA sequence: TGTGCCAGCAGTTCAGAACAGGGAGTGAACACTGAAGCTTTCTTT. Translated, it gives CASSSEQGVNTEAFF.

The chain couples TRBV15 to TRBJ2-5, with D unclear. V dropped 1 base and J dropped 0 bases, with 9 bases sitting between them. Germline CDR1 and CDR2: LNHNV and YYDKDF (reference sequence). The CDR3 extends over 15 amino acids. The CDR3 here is CATSRAVLYQETQYF. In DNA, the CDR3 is TGTGCCACCAGCAGAGCGGTACTGTACCAAGAGACCCAGTACTTC.